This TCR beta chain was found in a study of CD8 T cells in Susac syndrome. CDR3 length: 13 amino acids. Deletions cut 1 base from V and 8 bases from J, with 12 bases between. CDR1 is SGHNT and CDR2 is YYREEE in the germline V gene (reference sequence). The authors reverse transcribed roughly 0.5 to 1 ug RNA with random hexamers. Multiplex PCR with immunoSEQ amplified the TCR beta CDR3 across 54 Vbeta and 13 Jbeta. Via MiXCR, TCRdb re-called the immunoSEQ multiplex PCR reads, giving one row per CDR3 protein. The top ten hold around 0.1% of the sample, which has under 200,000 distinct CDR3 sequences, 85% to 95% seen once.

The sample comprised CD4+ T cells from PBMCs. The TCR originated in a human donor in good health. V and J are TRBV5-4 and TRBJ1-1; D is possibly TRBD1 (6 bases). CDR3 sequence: CASSLFQGGEAFF. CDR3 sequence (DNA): TGTGCCAGCAGCTTGTTTCAAGGGGGGGAAGCTTTCTTT.